This paragraph covers one TCR beta chain sequence. The antigen it binds to is not known. No clone much larger than this one lies a single base away; base qualities are absent. This record belongs to a study of blood T cell repertoires in COVID-19 (dated by TCRdb to the early 2020s). The study in broad terms: Collaborator samples came from the United States, Italy and Spain and covered acute and convalescent phases of COVID-19. The material from the prospective study consisted of cDNA or gDNA derived from T cells, B-cell-depleted T cells, or PBMCs. The dataset comprised deeply sampled blood TCRbeta repertoires from subjects exposed to, actively infected with, or recovered from COVID-19. A freely available public database, intended as a resource for researchers studying the immune response to SARS-CoV-2, is where the repertoires were released. The samples were drawn from two sources: the first 160 participants of the ongoing ImmuneRACE study, and over 950 subjects contributed by 6 global collaborators. A de-identified subject ID, COVID-19 status, age in years and sex were almost always included in the sample metadata. Where available, HLA class I and class II types were obtained from metadata supplied by the sample provider rather than from assay-based typing.

Here is what the overall study found, with its caveats: The quantity of clinical and demographic metadata differed by source and by participant and was supplied without curation.

The immunoSEQ Assay, a bias-controlled multiplex PCR, was used to amplify TCRbeta CDR3 regions from genomic DNA. The authors processed their data as follows. Nucleated cell counts per sample were estimated from amplification of reference gene primers within the assay. To quantify the absolute abundance of each unique TCRbeta CDR3 rearrangement, sequence reads were collapsed and filtered. Productive Simpson clonality was computed per sample as the square root of Simpson's diversity index over productive rearrangements. TCRdb provides this immuneACCESS table in a form limited to in-frame rearrangements. Some clones are lacking; in checked studies, under half of them reflect an unresolved V gene, and why the rest are absent is not known. That table furnishes V, J and clone size, whereas the DNA furnished D and trimming. The sample table contains some 80,000 clones; only one count was recorded for roughly four fifths of them. The top ten clonotypes cover 7.4% of the sample.

Collaborating institutions collected whole blood in K2EDTA tubes following their own protocols. Collaborator samples were shipped for TCRbeta analysis as frozen whole blood, isolated PBMCs, or DNA extracted from either sample type. Measured from the cysteine to the phenylalanine, the CDR3 is 20 residues long. Only CDR3 DNA is held: 60 bases, read in frame from base 1. Reading the germline V gene (reference sequence) gives CDR1 LGHDT and CDR2 YNNKEL. For this chain, trimming is 0 bases at the V end and 3 bases at the J end, and the number of junction bases without a gene match is 16. Input material: peripheral blood. The rearrangement combines TRBV3-1 (or the pseudogene TRBV3-2) with TRBJ2-5, with TRBD2 matching 10 junction bases. This TCR came from a human donor in a cohort sampled during active COVID-19. CDR3 sequence: CASSQEKVLVPSGGEETQYF. The nucleotide sequence reads as follows: TGTGCCAGCAGCCAAGAGAAGGTGCTGGTTCCTAGCGGGGGCGAAGAGACCCAGTACTTC.